Listed here are 29 T cell receptor beta chains from one sample, sequenced in a study of T cell repertoires in cytomegalovirus infection. These receptors have no known antigen. Each CDR3 protein gets one entry after TCRdb re-called the reads with MiXCR. Seen here are 680,000 or so distinct CDR3 sequences, approximately 33% observed once, and the top ten hold 15% to 20%. The source material was cultured PBMCs, sampled from culture after CMV antigen stimulation. These TCRs come from a human donor in good health (CMV status not recorded). Some clones in this sample may be carry-over from other donors' samples.

The chain joins TRBV6-1 to TRBJ2-7; D gene ambiguous. There are 15 residues in the CDR3. CDR1 MNHNS and CDR2 SASEGT come from the germline V gene. V was clipped by 0 bases and J by 6 bases, with 15 bases between them. The CDR3 DNA reads as TGTGCCAGCAGTGAAGCCGAAGGGCCTGGGCGCGAGCAGTACTTC. This gives the protein CASSEAEGPGREQYF.

The sample holds a few counts of this clonotype. This sequence joins TRBV6-6 and TRBJ1-2; D is unresolved. This CDR3 has 14 residues. Trimming took 0 bases from V and 0 from J, leaving 5 bases between them. Germline-derived CDR1 and CDR2 are MNHNY and SVGAGI (reference sequence). The CDR3 region is CASSYSRANYGYTF. CDR3 DNA sequence: TGTGCCAGCAGTTACTCAAGGGCTAACTATGGCTACACCTTC.

On this clonotype itself: This may be a read error, as it is one base from a much larger clone. V usage is TRBV7-6 and J usage is TRBJ2-1; D remains ambiguous. The germline V gene has CDR1 SGHVS and CDR2 FNYEAQ. There are 17 residues in the CDR3. The CDR3 region has the DNA TGTGCCAGCAGCCCAGAGCCCCCGGACCCGTCCTACAATGAGCAGTTGTTC. Its protein is CASSPEPPDPSYNEQLF. Full variable domain (missing parts from reference TRBV7-6 and TRBJ2-1): GAGVSQSPRYKVTKRGQDVALRCDPISGHVSLYWYRQALGQGPEFLTYFNYEAQQDKSGLPNDRFSAERPEGSISTLTIQRTEQRDSAMYRCASSPEPPDPSYNEQLFGPGTRLTVL.

This clonotype was picked up a small number of times. V is TRBV7-2 and J is TRBJ2-7; D perhaps matches TRBD2 (7 bases). Trimming took off 1 base at V and 3 bases at J, with 13 bases between the two ends. The germline CDR1 and CDR2 sequences are SGHTA and FQGNSA. This CDR3 has 15 residues. CDR3 loop: CASSLGAGARYEQYF. In DNA, the CDR3 is TGTGCCAGCAGCTTAGGGGCGGGGGCCCGCTACGAGCAGTACTTC.

The CDR3 region has the DNA TGTGCCAGCAGCCTATGGACTAGCGGGGGGCGGACAGATACGCAGTATTTT. Translating it yields CASSLWTSGGRTDTQYF. The rearrangement uses TRBV5-8 and TRBJ2-3; 14 nucleotides agree with TRBD2. V gave up 4 bases and J gave up 3 bases; unmatched junction bases: 7. CDR1 SGHTS and CDR2 YDEGEE come from the germline V gene. This CDR3 has 17 amino acids.

The chain recombines TRBV28 with TRBJ2-1; 9 bases line up with TRBD1. Germline trimming cut 11 bases from V and 5 bases from J; bases unmatched to any gene: 7. CDR1 is MDHEN, CDR2 SYDVKM, per germline. The CDR3 covers 13 residues. CDR3 DNA sequence: TGTGCCGTGAACAGGGGGCTGAACAATGAGCAGTTCTTC. Translating it yields CAVNRGLNNEQFF.

The J gene is TRBJ1-2, the V gene TRBV12-3 or TRBV12-4; D remains unclear. Deletions cut 7 bases from V and 8 bases from J, with 11 bases between. This CDR3 is 11 amino acids long. The CDR3 spells CASTPPEGYTF. The CDR3 nucleotides are TGTGCCAGCACCCCCCCGGAGGGCTACACCTTC.

The sample holds a few counts of this clonotype. The chain couples TRBV14 to TRBJ2-1; D ambiguous. Per the germline V gene, CDR1 is SGHDN and CDR2 is FVKESK. The CDR3 covers 12 residues. Trimming took off 4 bases at V and 6 bases at J, with 7 bases between the two ends. The CDR3 sequence is CASSLAFNEQFF. In DNA, the CDR3 is TGTGCCAGCAGCCTAGCATTCAATGAGCAGTTCTTC.

The chain links TRBV5-1 to TRBJ2-7; 9 bases are a match to TRBD2. The CDR3 has 16 residues. With 6 bases clipped from V and 2 bases from J, the junction kept 12 bases outside the gene matches. In germline, CDR1 is SGHRS, CDR2 YFSETQ. This CDR3 reads CASMYDSGGRAYEQYF. The CDR3 DNA reads as TGCGCCAGCATGTATGATAGCGGGGGAAGGGCCTACGAGCAGTACTTC.

CDR3 protein: CASSLRGSSENIQYF. The CDR3 DNA reads as TGTGCCAGCAGCTTACGGGGGAGTAGCGAAAACATTCAGTACTTC. J is TRBJ2-4 and V is TRBV7-2, with a weak D call TRBD2 (6 bases). Germline values: CDR1 SGHTA, CDR2 FQGNSA. The CDR3 consists of 15 residues. V was clipped by 2 bases and J by 5 bases, with 13 bases between them. Drawing the rest from reference TRBV7-2 and TRBJ2-4, the complete variable domain is GAGVSQSPSNKVTEKGKDVELRCDPISGHTALYWYRQSLGQGLEFLIYFQGNSAPDKSGLPSDRFSAERTGGSVSTLTIQRTQQEDSAVYLCASSLRGSSENIQYFGAGTRLSVL.

V gene TRBV12-3 or TRBV12-4 combines with J gene TRBJ1-3; D not resolved. Trimming shortened V by 7 bases and J by 0 bases, and 19 bases separated the two germline ends. The CDR3 has 17 amino acids. DNA for the CDR3: TGTGCCAGCATCCCTCCTTTGAGGGCCGACTCTGGAAACACCATATATTTT. It codes for CASIPPLRADSGNTIYF.

This clonotype appeared a single time. The V gene is TRBV7-6, the J gene TRBJ1-3; D is unresolved. With 4 bases removed from V and 4 bases from J, the gap between germline ends came to 14 bases. The CDR3 has 15 amino acids. Germline V lookup: CDR1 SGHVS, CDR2 FNYEAQ. The CDR3 bases are TGTGCCAGCAGCTCGCCCGGGCAGGCGGGAAACACCATATATTTT. It translates to CASSSPGQAGNTIYF.

The V and J genes are TRBV20-1 and TRBJ2-3; D remains ambiguous. Trimming cost V 5 bases and J 0 bases, with 15 bases left between them. Germline V CDR1 and CDR2: DFQATT, SNEGSKA (reference sequence). The CDR3 loop spans 15 amino acids. The CDR3 DNA follows: TGCAGTGCTCTACGACTGAGAACTAGCACAGATACGCAGTATTTT. It is translated as CSALRLRTSTDTQYF.

This clonotype was observed a few times. A junction boundary mismatches the germline segment, possibly from a read error. The chain employs TRBV5-6 and TRBJ2-7; TRBD1 matches at 9 bases. The CDR3 spans 14 residues. Germline V CDR1 and CDR2: SGHDT, YYEEEE. CDR3 in DNA: TGTGCCAGCAGCTTACAGGGGGCCTCCAACGAGCAGTACTTC. Residues: CASSLQGASNEQYF.

This chain uses TRBV4-1 with TRBJ2-2, with TRBD1 identical over 8 bases. CDR1 is MGHRA, CDR2 YSYEKL, per germline. J was trimmed by 5 bases and V by 0 bases; bases with no gene match: 8. This CDR3 is 17 amino acids long. The CDR3 reads CASSQEGGQAWTGELFF. DNA of the CDR3: TGCGCCAGCAGCCAAGAGGGGGGACAGGCTTGGACCGGGGAGCTGTTTTTT.

This clonotype was picked up a small number of times. The rearrangement joins TRBV7-9 to TRBJ2-7, with D tentatively TRBD2 (6 bases). There are 13 residues in the CDR3. The V gene lost 5 bases and the J gene lost 8 bases, with 16 bases spanning the gap. Germline assignment: CDR1 SEHNR and CDR2 FQNEAQ (reference sequence). CDR3 amino acids: CASSGRDWLQQYF. In DNA, the CDR3 is TGTGCCAGCAGCGGCCGGGACTGGCTTCAGCAGTACTTC.

This clonotype showed up just a few times. The chain uses TRBV7-9 and TRBJ1-2; D uncertain. The germline gives CDR1 SEHNR, CDR2 FQNEAQ (reference sequence). Trimming removed 5 bases from V and 3 bases from J, with 7 bases in between. The CDR3 length is 12 residues. The CDR3 region has the DNA TGTGCCAGCAGCATGGGTCACTATGGCTACACCTTC. Translating it yields CASSMGHYGYTF.

Comment on this clonotype: The CDR3 ends on some other residue instead of the conserved phenylalanine or tryptophan, so this is likely a read error. The DNA is left out, because the CDR3 cannot be placed on it with certainty; the CDR3 is given as TCRdb lists it. The CDR3 spells CASSAPPGLAGDL. The rearrangement links TRBV5-6 to TRBJ2-1; the table gives TRBD2 as D, unverified against the DNA. The CDR3 length equals 13 residues, ends included. CDR1 and CDR2 from the germline V gene are SGHDT and YYEEEE.

V gene TRBV20-1 combines with J gene TRBJ2-2; 14 positions agree with TRBD2. The length of the CDR3 is 18 residues. With V trimmed by 3 bases and J by 7 bases, 13 bases remained unmatched. The V gene's germline CDR1 is DFQATT and CDR2 SNEGSKA (reference sequence). CDR3 region: CSASHGTSGGFGHGELFF. CDR3 in DNA: TGCAGTGCTAGTCATGGGACTAGCGGGGGCTTCGGGCACGGGGAGCTGTTTTTT.

This clonotype was counted between two and nine times. The chain couples TRBV6-8 to TRBJ2-1; 8 bases align to TRBD2. J was trimmed by 6 bases and V by 2 bases; bases with no gene match: 6. Germline V gives CDR1 MNHGY, CDR2 SAAAGT. This CDR3 spans 15 amino acids. The CDR3 DNA sequence: TGTGCCAGCAGTTACACGGGCGGGGGGTTCAATGAGCAGTTCTTC. Residues: CASSYTGGGFNEQFF.

J is TRBJ1-6 and V is TRBV6-1; 7 positions match TRBD1. There are 13 residues in the CDR3. V shed 3 bases and J 18 bases; nucleotides not matched to a gene: 11. CDR1 is MNHNS, CDR2 SASEGT, per germline. CDR3 in DNA: TGTGCCAGCAGTGACCCGGGACAGAAACCGCCCCACTTT. This encodes CASSDPGQKPPHF.

This clonotype was seen a few times. The chain links TRBV4-2 to TRBJ2-7; maybe TRBD2 (6 bases). Trimming stripped 1 base from V and 7 bases from J, with 11 bases between. This CDR3 is 13 amino acids long. CDR1 LGHNA and CDR2 YNFKEQ come from the germline V gene. CDR3 residues: CASSQGLAGEQYF. The CDR3 nucleotides read TGTGCCAGCAGCCAAGGCCTGGCGGGGGAGCAGTACTTC.

This clonotype was counted only a few times. The V gene is TRBV27, the J gene TRBJ2-7; 8 bases agree with TRBD1. This CDR3 has 13 residues. Germline CDR1 and CDR2: MNHEY and SMNVEV (reference sequence). The V segment lost 8 bases and the J segment 12 bases; nucleotides outside the gene matches: 15. The CDR3 DNA reads TGTGCCAGCCCCAGCAGGGGGCAAGTAATAGGGTACTTC. The encoded protein is CASPSRGQVIGYF.

The J gene is TRBJ2-1, the V gene TRBV6-5; 9 positions agree with TRBD2. Germline V lookup: CDR1 MNHEY, CDR2 SVGAGI. The V gene end was trimmed by 6 bases and the J gene end by 3 bases; junction bases not matched to a gene: 21. The CDR3 covers 20 residues. CDR3 in DNA: TGTGCCAGCAGCTCCTTAGGGCCCTCTTGGACTAGCGCGTTCTACAATGAGCAGTTCTTC. This encodes CASSSLGPSWTSAFYNEQFF.

This clonotype occurred a few times. The chain uses TRBV12-3 or TRBV12-4 and TRBJ2-5; D call uncertain. The length of the CDR3 is 15 residues. V lost 5 bases to trimming and J lost 3 bases, with 16 bases between them. The CDR3 DNA reads as TGTGCCAGCAGTATCAGACCGAGTCTAAAAGAGACCCAGTACTTC. Translating it yields CASSIRPSLKETQYF.

This clonotype has a count of ten or more. The gene calls are TRBV7-2 and TRBJ1-4; 9 positions agree with TRBD1. This CDR3 has 14 amino acids. After removal of 5 bases from V and 8 bases from J, the junction contained 6 bases not matched to a gene. CDR1 is SGHTA, CDR2 FQGNSA, per germline. The CDR3, as DNA: TGTGCCAGCAGCGGGACAGGGAGTCACGAAAAACTGTTTTTT. Translated, it gives CASSGTGSHEKLFF.

This rearrangement joins TRBV6-1 to TRBJ2-1; tentative D call: TRBD1 (6 bases). The length of the CDR3 is 14 residues. Germline lookup yields CDR1 MNHNS and CDR2 SASEGT. V dropped 1 base and J dropped 4 bases, with 8 bases sitting between them. The CDR3 DNA is TGTGCCAGCAGTGAAGTCGACAGGTACAATGAGCAGTTCTTC. This translates into CASSEVDRYNEQFF.

This chain links TRBV7-2 with TRBJ2-7; 10 nucleotides agree with TRBD1. V dropped 2 bases and J dropped 6; count of bases not matched to a gene: 7. The CDR3 consists of 15 residues. Germline CDR1 is SGHTA and CDR2 is FQGNSA. The CDR3 here is CASSLRGQGGTEQYF. CDR3 in DNA: TGTGCCAGCAGCTTACGCGGACAGGGGGGAACCGAGCAGTACTTC.

J is TRBJ1-4 and V is TRBV7-2, with 7 bases aligning to TRBD1. There are 16 residues in the CDR3. Unmatched junction bases numbered 5, after V lost 4 bases and J lost 0 bases. Germline values: CDR1 SGHTA, CDR2 FQGNSA. CDR3 in amino acids: CASSWGDSATNEKLFF. CDR3 DNA: TGTGCCAGCAGCTGGGGGGACAGTGCAACTAATGAAAAACTGTTTTTT.